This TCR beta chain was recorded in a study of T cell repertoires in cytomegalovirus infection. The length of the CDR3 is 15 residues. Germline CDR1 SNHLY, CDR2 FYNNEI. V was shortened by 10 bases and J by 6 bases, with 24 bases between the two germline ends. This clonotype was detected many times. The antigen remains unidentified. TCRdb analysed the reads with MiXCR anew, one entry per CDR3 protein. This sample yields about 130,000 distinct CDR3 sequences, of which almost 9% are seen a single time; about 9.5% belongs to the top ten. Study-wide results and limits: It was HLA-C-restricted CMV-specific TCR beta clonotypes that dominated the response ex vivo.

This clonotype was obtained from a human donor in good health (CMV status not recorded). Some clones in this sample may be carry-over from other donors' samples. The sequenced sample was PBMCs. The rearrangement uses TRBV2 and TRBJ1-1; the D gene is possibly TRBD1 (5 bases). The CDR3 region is CATSAMGRGRAEAFF. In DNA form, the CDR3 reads TGTGCCACCTCCGCGATGGGGCGGGGTAGGGCTGAAGCTTTCTTT.